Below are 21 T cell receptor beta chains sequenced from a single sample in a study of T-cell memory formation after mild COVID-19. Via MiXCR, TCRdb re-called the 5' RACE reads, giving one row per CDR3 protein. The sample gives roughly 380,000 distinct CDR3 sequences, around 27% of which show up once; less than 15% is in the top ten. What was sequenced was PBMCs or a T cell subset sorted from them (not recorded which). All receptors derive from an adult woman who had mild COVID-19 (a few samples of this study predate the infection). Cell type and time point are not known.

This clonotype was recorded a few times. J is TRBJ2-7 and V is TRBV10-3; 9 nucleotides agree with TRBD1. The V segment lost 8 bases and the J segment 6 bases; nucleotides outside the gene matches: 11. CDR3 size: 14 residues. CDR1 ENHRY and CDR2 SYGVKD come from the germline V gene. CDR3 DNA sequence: TGTGCCATCTCCCAACCGGACAGGGGAAGCGAGCAGTACTTC. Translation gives CAISQPDRGSEQYF.

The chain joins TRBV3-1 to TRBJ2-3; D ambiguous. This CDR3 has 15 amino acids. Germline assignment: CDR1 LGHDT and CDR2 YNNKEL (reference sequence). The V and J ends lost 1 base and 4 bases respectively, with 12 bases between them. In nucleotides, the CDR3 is TGTGCCAGCAGCCAAGTCTTTTCTCCCCCAGATACGCAGTATTTT. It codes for CASSQVFSPPDTQYF.

CDR3 DNA sequence: TGTGCCAGCAGGTCAAGGGGGGCGCGGGCTGAAGCTTTCTTT. Translated: CASRSRGARAEAFF. The chain couples TRBV7-8 to TRBJ1-1; tentatively, D is TRBD1 (6 bases). The germline V and J ends were trimmed by 6 bases and 6 bases, with 17 bases remaining between them. Germline CDR1 and CDR2: SGHVS and FQNEAQ. CDR3 size: 14 residues.

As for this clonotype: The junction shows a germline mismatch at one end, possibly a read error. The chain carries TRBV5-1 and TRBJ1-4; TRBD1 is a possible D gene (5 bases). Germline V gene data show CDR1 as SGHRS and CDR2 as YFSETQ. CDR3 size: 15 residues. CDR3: CASSLLGDSGEKLIF. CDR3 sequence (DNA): TGCGCCAGCAGCTTGCTAGGGGATTCGGGAGAAAAACTGATTTTT.

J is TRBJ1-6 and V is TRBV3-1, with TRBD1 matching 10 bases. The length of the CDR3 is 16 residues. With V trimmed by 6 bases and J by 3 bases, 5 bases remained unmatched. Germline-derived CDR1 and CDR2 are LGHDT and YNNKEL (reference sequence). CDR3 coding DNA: TGTGCCAGCAGTCCCGACAGGGGGCACTATAATTCACCCCTCCACTTT. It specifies CASSPDRGHYNSPLHF.

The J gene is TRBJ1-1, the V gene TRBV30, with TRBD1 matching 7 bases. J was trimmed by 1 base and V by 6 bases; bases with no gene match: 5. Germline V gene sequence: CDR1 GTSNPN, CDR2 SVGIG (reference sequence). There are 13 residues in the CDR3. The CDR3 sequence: CACRAGGNTEAFF. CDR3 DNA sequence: TGTGCCTGTCGGGCAGGGGGGAACACTGAAGCTTTCTTT.

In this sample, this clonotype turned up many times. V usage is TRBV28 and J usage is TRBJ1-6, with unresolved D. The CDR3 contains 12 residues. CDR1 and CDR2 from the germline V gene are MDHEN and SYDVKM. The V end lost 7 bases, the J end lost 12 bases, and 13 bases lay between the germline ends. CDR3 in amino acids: CASTEGIRPLHF. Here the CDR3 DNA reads TGTGCCAGCACCGAAGGGATACGACCCCTCCACTTT.

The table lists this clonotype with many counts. CDR3 nucleotide sequence: TGCAGCGTTGAACTCCCGGGCACTGAAGCTTTCTTT. Protein product: CSVELPGTEAFF. The gene calls are TRBV29-1 and TRBJ1-1; D unclear. CDR1 is SQVTM and CDR2 is ANQGSEA in the germline V gene. The CDR3 runs 12 residues. Trimming removed 2 bases from V and 4 bases from J, with 8 bases in between. The whole variable domain, filled in from reference TRBV29-1 and TRBJ1-1, reads SAVISQKPSRDICQRGTSLTIQCQVDSQVTMMFWYRQQPGQSLTLIATANQGSEATYESGFVIDKFPISRPNLTFSTLTVSNMSPEDSSIYLCSVELPGTEAFFGQGTRLTVV.

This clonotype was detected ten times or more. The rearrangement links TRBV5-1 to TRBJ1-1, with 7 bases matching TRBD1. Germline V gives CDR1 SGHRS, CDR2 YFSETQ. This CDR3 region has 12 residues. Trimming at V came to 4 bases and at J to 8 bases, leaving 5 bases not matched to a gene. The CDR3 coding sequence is TGCGCCAGCAGCCCAGAGGGACAGGAAGCTTTCTTT. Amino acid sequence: CASSPEGQEAFF.

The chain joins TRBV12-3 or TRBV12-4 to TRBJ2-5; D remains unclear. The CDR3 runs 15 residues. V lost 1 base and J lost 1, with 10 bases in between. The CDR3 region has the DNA TGTGCCAGCAGTTTAGGGGGAAAGAGCCAAGAGACCCAGTACTTC. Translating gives CASSLGGKSQETQYF.

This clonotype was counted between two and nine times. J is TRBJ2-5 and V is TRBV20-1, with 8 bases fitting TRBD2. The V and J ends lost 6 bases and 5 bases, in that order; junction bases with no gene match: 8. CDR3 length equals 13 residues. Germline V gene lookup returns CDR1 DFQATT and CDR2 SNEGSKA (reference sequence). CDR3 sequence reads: CSAESGSHETQYF. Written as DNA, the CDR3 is TGCAGTGCCGAGAGCGGGAGTCACGAGACCCAGTACTTC.

CDR3 sequence: CASRAGSFPYEQYF. CDR3 nucleotides: TGTGCCAGCAGGGCAGGGTCTTTCCCCTACGAGCAGTACTTC. V usage is TRBV13 and J usage is TRBJ2-7, with D perhaps TRBD1 (5 bases). The length of the CDR3 is 14 residues. Germline values: CDR1 PRHDT, CDR2 FYEKMQ (reference sequence). V lost 6 bases and J 2 bases, leaving 14 bases between the germline ends.

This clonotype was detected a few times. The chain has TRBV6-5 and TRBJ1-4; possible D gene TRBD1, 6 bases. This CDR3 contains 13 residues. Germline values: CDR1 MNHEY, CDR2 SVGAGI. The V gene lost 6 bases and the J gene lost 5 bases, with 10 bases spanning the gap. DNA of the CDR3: TGTGCCAGCAGGCAGCAGGGGAATGAAAAACTGTTTTTT. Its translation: CASRQQGNEKLFF.

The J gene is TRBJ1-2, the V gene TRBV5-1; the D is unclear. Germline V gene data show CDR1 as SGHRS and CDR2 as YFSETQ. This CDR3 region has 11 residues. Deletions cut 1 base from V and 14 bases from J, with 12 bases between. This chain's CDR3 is CASSLTGIWTF. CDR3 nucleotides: TGCGCCAGCAGCTTGACCGGGATCTGGACCTTC.

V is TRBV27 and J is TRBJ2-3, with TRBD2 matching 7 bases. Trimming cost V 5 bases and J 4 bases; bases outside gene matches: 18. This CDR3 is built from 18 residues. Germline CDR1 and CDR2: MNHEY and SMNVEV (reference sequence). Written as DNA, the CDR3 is TGTGCCAGCAGTCCCCGGGGAGGGGCGTGGGAAGGGGCAGATACGCAGTATTTT. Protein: CASSPRGGAWEGADTQYF.

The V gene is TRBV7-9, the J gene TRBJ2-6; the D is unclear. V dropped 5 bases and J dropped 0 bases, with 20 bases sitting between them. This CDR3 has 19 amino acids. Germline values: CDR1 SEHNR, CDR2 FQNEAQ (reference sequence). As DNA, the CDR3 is TGTGCCAGCAGCACAGCCGAGCCCGGCTCCCCCTCTGGGGCCAACGTCCTGACTTTC. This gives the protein CASSTAEPGSPSGANVLTF.

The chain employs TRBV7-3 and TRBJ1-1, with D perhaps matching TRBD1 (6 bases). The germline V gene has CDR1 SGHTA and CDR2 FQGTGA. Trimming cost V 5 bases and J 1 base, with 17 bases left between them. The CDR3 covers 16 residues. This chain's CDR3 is CASSLYGGRANTEAFF. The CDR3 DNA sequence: TGTGCCAGCAGCCTTTACGGGGGGCGAGCGAACACTGAAGCTTTCTTT.

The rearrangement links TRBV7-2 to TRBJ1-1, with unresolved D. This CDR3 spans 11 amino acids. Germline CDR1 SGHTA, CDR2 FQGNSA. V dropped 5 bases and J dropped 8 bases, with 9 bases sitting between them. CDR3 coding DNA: TGTGCCAGCAGCCACTTTGCCGAAGCTTTCTTT. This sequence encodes CASSHFAEAFF.

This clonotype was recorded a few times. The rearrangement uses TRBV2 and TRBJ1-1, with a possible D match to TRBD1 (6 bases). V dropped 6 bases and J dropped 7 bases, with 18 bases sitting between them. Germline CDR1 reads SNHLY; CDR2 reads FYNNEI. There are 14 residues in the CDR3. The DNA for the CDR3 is TGTGCCAGCAGCGCAATCATAGGGGGGATTGAAGCTTTCTTT. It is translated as CASSAIIGGIEAFF. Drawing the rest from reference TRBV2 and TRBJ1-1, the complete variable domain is EPEVTQTPSHQVTQMGQEVILRCVPISNHLYFYWYRQILGQKVEFLVSFYNNEISEKSEIFDDQFSVERPDGSNFTLKIRSTKLEDSAMYFCASSAIIGGIEAFFGQGTRLTVV.

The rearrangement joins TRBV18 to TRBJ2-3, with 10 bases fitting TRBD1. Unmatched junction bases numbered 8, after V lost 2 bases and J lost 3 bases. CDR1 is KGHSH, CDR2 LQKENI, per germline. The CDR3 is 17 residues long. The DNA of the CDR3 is TGTGCCAGCTCACCAGTTGGGACAGGGGTTGTTACAGATACGCAGTATTTT. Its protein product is CASSPVGTGVVTDTQYF.

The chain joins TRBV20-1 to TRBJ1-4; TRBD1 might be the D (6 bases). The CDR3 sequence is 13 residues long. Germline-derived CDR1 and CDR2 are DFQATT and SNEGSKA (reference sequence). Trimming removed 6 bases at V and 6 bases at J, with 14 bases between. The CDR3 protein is CSARTVSYEKLFF. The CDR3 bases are TGCAGTGCCAGGACAGTCTCCTATGAAAAACTGTTTTTT.